What follows describes a single T cell receptor (beta chain). Sorted out of PBMCs were CD4+ T cells and CD8+ T cells. There are 20 residues in the CDR3. Trimming stripped 6 bases from V and 1 base from J, with 30 bases between. The record originates from a study of CD8+ T cells in alopecia areata. RNA was isolated and reverse transcribed to cDNA, the sequencing template. Only in-frame clones appear in the TCRdb table, and some are missing; sequencing was by immunoSEQ multiplex PCR. Altogether some 170,000 clones are present, around 71% being singletons, with the ten largest covering roughly an eighth.

The sequence derives from a human donor with alopecia areata. V gene TRBV23-1 combines with J gene TRBJ1-2; tentative D call: TRBD1 (6 bases). TRBV23-1 is placed among ORFs of uncertain function. The specimen comprised CD8+ T cells sorted from blood, sampled at week 0. CDR3 sequence reads: CASSPKWGPTGQKNNYGYTF. Written as DNA, the CDR3 is TGCGCCAGCAGCCCAAAGTGGGGACCCACGGGACAAAAGAATAACTATGGCTACACCTTC.